The text below deals with one T cell receptor (beta chain). The germline V and J ends were trimmed by 6 bases and 1 base, with 15 bases remaining between them. The CDR3 sequence is 15 residues long. Germline CDR1 reads SQVTM; CDR2 reads ANQGSEA. Original data processing: Cell counts per sample came from amplifying reference gene primers. Assay: immunoSEQ multiplex PCR; the TCRdb copy retains only in-frame clones and omits some. V and J calls and clone size come straight from that table; D and trimming were deduced from the DNA. This sample has approximately 50,000 clones; around 79% occur once, and the top ten carry roughly 25%. The sample originates from a study of blood T cell repertoires in COVID-19. Study summary: Some COVID-19 samples were acute and others convalescent; all came from the United States, Italy and Spain.

Sequenced material: peripheral blood. This clonotype was sampled from an older man with acute or convalescent COVID-19. J is TRBJ2-2 and V is TRBV29-1, with D possibly being TRBD2 (5 bases). This chain's CDR3 is CSVADYRLNTGELFF. Written as DNA, the CDR3 is TGCAGCGTGGCCGACTACCGACTGAACACCGGGGAGCTGTTTTTT.